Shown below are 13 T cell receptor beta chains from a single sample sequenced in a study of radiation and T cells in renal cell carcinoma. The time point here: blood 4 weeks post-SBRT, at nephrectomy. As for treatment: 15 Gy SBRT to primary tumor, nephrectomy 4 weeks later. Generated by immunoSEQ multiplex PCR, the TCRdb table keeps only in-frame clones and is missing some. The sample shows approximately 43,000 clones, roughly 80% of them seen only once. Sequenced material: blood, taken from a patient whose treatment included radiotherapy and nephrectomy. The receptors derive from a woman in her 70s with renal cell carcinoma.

CDR3 in amino acids: CSVEGRQGADYEQYF. The CDR3 DNA reads TGCAGCGTTGAAGGTCGGCAGGGAGCGGACTACGAGCAGTACTTC. The chain is built from TRBV29-1 and TRBJ2-7; either TRBD1 or TRBD2 may supply D (5 bases each). In germline, CDR1 is SQVTM, CDR2 ANQGSEA. The CDR3 has 15 amino acids. V was pared by 1 base and J by 3 bases, with 16 bases between.

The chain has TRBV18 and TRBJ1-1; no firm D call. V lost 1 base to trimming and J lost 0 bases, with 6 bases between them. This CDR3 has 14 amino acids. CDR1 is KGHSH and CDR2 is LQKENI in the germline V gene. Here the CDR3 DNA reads TGTGCCAGCTCACCACGGATCATGAACACTGAAGCTTTCTTT. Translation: CASSPRIMNTEAFF.

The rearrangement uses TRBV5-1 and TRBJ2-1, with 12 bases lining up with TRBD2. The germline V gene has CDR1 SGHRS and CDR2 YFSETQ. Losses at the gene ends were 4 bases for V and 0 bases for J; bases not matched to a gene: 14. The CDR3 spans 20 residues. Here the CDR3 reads CASSITGTSGLRSSYNEQFF. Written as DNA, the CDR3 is TGCGCCAGCAGCATAACCGGGACTAGCGGGCTCCGAAGCTCCTACAATGAGCAGTTCTTC.

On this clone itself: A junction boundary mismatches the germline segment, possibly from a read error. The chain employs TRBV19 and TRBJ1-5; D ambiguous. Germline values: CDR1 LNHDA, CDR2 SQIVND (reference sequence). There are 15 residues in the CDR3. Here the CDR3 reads CASTHLGPSNQPQHF. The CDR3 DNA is TGTGCAAGTACACACTTAGGACCAAGCAATCAGCCCCAGCATTTT.

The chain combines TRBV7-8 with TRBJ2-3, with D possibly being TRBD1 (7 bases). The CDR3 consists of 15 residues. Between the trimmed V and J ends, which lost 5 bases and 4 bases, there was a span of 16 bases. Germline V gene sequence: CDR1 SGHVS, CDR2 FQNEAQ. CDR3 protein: CASSPSQGGADTQYF. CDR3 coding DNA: TGTGCCAGCAGCCCCTCTCAGGGGGGAGCAGATACGCAGTATTTT.

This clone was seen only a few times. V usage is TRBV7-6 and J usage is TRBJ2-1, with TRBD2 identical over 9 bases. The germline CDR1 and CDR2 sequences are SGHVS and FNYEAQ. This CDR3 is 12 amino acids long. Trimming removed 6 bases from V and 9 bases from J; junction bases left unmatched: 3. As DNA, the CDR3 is TGTGCCAGCAGTCTAGCGGGGAGTGAGCAGTTCTTC. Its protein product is CASSLAGSEQFF.

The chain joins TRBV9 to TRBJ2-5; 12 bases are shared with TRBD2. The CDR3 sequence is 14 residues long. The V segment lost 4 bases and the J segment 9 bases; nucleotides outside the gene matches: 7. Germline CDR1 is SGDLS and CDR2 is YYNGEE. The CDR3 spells CASSPGLAGGAQYF. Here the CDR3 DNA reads TGTGCCAGCAGCCCGGGACTAGCGGGTGGGGCCCAGTACTTC.

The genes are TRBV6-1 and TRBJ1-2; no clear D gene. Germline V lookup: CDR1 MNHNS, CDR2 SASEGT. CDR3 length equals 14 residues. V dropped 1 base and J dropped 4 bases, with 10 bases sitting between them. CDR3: CASSEVAGIYGYTF. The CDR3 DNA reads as TGTGCCAGCAGTGAAGTGGCGGGTATCTATGGCTACACCTTC.

The DNA for the CDR3 is TGTGCCAGCAGCGTCACCCCCCAAGAGACCCAGTACTTC. Translated, it gives CASSVTPQETQYF. The chain couples TRBV9 to TRBJ2-5; D not resolved. Looked up from germline, CDR1 is SGDLS and CDR2 is YYNGEE. V shed 2 bases and J shed 1 base, with 6 bases lying between them. This CDR3 spans 13 amino acids.

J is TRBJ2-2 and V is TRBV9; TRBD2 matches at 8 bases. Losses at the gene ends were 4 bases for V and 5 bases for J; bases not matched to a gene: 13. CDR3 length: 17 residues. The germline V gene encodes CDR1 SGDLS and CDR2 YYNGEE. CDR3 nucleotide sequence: TGTGCCAGCAGCCAAACAGCGGGGGTAACGAGGACCGGGGAGCTGTTTTTT. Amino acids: CASSQTAGVTRTGELFF.

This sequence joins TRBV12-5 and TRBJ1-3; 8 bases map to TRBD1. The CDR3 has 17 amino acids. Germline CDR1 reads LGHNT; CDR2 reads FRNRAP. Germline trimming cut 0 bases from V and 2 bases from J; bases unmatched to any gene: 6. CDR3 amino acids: CASGLVIQGAAGNTIYF. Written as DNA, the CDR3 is TGTGCTAGTGGTTTGGTAATCCAGGGGGCAGCTGGAAACACCATATATTTT.

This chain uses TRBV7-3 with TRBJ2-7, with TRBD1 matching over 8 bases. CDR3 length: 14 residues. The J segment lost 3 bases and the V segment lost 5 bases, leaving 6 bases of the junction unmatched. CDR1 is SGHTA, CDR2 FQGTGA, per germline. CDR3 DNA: TGTGCCAGCAGCCTCGGACAGGGCGTCTACGAGCAGTACTTC. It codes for CASSLGQGVYEQYF.

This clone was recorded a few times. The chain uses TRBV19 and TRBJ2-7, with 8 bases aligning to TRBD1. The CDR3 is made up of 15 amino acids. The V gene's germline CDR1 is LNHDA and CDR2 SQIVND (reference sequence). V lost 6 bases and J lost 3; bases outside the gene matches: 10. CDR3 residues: CASSASWDRNYEQYF. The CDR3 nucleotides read TGTGCCAGTAGCGCGTCATGGGACAGGAACTACGAGCAGTACTTC.